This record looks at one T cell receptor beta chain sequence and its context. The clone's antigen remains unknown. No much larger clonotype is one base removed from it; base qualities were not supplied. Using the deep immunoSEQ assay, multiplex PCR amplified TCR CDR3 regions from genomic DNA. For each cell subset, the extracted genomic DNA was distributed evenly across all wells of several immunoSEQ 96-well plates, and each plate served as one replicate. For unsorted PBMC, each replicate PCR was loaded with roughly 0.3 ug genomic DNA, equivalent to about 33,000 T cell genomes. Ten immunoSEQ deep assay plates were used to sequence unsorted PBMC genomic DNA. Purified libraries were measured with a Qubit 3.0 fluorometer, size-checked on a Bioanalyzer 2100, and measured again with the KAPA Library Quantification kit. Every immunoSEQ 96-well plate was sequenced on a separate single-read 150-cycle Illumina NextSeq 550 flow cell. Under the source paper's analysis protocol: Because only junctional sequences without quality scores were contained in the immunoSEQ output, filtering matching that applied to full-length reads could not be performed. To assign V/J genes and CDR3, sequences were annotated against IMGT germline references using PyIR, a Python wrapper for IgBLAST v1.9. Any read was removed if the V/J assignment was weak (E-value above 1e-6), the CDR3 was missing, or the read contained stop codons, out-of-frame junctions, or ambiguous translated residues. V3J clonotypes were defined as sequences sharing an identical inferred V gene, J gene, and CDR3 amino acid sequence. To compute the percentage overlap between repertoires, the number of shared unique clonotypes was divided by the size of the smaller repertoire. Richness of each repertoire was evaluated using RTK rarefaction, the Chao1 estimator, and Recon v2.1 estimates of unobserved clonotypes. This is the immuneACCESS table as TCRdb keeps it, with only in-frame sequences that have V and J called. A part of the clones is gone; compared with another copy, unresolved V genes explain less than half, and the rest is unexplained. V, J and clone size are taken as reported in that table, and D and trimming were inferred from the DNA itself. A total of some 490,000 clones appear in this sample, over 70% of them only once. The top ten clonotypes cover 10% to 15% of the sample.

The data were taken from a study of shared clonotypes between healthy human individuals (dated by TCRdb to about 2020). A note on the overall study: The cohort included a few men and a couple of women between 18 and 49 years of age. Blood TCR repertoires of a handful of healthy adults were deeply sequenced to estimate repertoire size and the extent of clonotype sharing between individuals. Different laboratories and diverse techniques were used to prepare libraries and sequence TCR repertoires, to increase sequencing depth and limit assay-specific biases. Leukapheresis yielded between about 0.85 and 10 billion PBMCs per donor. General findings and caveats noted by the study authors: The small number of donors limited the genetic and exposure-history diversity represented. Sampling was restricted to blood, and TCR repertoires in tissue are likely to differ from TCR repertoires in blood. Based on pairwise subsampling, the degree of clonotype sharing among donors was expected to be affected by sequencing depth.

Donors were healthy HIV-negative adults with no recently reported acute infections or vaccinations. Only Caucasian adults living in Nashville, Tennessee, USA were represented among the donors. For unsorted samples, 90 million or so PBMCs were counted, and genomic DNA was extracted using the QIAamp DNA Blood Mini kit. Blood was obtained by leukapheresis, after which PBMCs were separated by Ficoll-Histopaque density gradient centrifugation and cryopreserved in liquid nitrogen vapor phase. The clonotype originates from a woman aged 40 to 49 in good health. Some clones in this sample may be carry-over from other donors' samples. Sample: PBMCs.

The CDR3 reads as follows: CASTGTGTYEQYF. The nucleotide sequence reads TGTGCCAGCACCGGGACCGGTACCTACGAGCAGTACTTC. The rearranged chain carries TRBV6-5 and TRBJ2-7; the D element might be TRBD1 or TRBD2, as each aligns at 5 bases. The CDR3 holds 13 amino acids from the cysteine to the phenylalanine. Only the CDR3 part of the read is kept: 39 bases, read in frame from the first base. V drops 7 bases and J drops 2 bases, leaving 12 bases in between. As encoded in the germline V gene, CDR1 is MNHEY while CDR2 is SVGAGI.